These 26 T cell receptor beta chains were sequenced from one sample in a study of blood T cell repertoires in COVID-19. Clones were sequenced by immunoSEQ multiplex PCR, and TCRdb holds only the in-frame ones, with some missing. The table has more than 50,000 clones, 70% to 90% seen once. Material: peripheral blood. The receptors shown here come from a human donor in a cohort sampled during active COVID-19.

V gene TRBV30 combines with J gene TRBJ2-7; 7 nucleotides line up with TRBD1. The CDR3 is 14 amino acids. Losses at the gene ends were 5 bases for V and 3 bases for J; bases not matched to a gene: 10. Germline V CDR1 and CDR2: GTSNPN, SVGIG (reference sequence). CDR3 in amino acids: CAWSKAGGYYEQYF. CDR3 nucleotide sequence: TGTGCCTGGTCTAAAGCAGGGGGATACTACGAGCAGTACTTC.

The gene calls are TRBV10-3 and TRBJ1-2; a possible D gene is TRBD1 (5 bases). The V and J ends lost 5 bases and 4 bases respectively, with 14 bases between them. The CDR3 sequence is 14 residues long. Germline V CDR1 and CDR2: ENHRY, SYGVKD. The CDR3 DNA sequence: TGTGCCATCAGTCCCGGGGGTCTGAGCTATGGCTACACCTTC. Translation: CAISPGGLSYGYTF.

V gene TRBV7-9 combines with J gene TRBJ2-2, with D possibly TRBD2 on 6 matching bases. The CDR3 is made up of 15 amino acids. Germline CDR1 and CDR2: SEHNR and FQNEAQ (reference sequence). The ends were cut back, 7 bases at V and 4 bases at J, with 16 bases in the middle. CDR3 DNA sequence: TGTGCCAGCAAGCTGGGCGGGGTAGTCACCGGGGAGCTGTTTTTT. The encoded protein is CASKLGGVVTGELFF.

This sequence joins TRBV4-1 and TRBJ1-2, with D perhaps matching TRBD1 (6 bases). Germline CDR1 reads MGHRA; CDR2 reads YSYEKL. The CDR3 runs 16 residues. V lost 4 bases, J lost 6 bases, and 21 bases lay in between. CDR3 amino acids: CASSPYNRDIVDGYTF. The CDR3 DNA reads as TGCGCCAGCAGCCCGTATAACAGGGATATTGTTGATGGCTACACCTTC.

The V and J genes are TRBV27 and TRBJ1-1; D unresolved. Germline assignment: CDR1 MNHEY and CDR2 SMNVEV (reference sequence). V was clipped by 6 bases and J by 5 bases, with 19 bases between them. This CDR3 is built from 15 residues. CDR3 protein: CASSPGEVLRTEAFF. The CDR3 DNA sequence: TGTGCCAGCAGCCCGGGAGAGGTACTTAGGACTGAAGCTTTCTTT.

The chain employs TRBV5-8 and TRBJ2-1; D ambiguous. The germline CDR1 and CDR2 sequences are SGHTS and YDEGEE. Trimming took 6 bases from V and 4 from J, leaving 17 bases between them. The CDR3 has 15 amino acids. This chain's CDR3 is CASTAATQRYNEQFF. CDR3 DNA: TGTGCCAGCACCGCGGCTACCCAACGATACAATGAGCAGTTCTTC.

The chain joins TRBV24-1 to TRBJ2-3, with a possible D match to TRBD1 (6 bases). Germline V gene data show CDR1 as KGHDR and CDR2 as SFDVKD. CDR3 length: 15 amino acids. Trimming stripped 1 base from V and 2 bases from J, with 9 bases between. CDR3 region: CATSDLGQSTDTQYF. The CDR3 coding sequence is TGTGCCACCAGTGATTTAGGACAGTCCACAGATACGCAGTATTTT.

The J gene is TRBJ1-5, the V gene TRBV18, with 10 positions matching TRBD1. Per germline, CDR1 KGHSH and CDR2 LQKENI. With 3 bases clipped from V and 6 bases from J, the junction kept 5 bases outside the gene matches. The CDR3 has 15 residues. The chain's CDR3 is CASSPFGTGAQPQHF. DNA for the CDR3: TGTGCCAGCTCACCTTTCGGGACAGGGGCTCAGCCCCAGCATTTT.

CDR3 region: CASSPRGETQYF. In nucleotides, the CDR3 is TGTGCCAGCAGTCCGAGAGGAGAGACCCAGTACTTC. The chain couples TRBV7-9 to TRBJ2-5; D not resolved. With 6 bases removed from V and 4 bases from J, the gap between germline ends came to 9 bases. Germline-derived CDR1 and CDR2 are SEHNR and FQNEAQ (reference sequence). The CDR3 is 12 residues long.

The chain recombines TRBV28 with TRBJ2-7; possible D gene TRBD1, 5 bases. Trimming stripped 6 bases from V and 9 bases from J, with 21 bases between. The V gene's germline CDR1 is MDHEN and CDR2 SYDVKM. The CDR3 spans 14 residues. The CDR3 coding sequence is TGTGCCAGCAGCCCCCACGACCCCGGTGGGGCGCAGTACTTC. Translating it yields CASSPHDPGGAQYF.

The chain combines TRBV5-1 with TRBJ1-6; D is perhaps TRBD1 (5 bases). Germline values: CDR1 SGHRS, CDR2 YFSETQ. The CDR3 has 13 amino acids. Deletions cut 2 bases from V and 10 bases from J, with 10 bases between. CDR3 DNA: TGCGCCAGCAGCTTCAGGGTAGGCTCACCCCTCCACTTT. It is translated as CASSFRVGSPLHF. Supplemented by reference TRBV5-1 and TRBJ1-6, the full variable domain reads KAGVTQTPRYLIKTRGQQVTLSCSPISGHRSVSWYQQTPGQGLQFLFEYFSETQRNKGNFPGRFSGRQFSNSRSEMNVSTLELGDSALYLCASSFRVGSPLHFGNGTRLTVT.

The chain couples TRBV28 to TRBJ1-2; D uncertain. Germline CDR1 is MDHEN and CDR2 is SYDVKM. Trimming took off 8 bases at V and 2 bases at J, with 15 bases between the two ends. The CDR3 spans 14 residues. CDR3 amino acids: CASSVMGQNYGYTF. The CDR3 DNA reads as TGTGCCAGCTCCGTCATGGGCCAAAACTATGGCTACACCTTC.

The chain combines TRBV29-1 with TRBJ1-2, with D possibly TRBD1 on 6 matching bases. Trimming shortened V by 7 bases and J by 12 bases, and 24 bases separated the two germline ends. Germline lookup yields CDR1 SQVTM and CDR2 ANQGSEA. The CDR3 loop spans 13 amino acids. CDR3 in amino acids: CSGSLTSGAPDTF. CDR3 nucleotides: TGCAGCGGTTCCTTAACCTCAGGGGCGCCGGACACCTTC. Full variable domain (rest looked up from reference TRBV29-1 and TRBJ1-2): SAVISQKPSRDICQRGTSLTIQCQVDSQVTMMFWYRQQPGQSLTLIATANQGSEATYESGFVIDKFPISRPNLTFSTLTVSNMSPEDSSIYLCSGSLTSGAPDTFGSGTRLTVV.

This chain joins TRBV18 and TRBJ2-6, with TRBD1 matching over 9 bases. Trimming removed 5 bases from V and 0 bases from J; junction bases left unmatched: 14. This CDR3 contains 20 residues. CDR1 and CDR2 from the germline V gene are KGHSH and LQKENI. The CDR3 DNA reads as TGTGCCAGCTCAATTATAAGTCGGACAGGGGTATCCTCTGGGGCCAACGTCCTGACTTTC. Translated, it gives CASSIISRTGVSSGANVLTF.

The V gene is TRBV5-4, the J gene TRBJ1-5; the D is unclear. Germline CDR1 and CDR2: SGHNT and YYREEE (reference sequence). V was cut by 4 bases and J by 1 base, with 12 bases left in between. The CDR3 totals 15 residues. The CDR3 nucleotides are TGTGCCAGCAGCCCCGGGAGAGGGAGCAATCAGCCCCAGCATTTT. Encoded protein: CASSPGRGSNQPQHF.

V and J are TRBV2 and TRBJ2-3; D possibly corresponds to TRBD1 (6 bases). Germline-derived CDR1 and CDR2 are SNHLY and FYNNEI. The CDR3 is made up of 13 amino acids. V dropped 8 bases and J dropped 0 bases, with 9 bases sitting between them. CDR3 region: CASLRGSTDTQYF. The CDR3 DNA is TGTGCCAGCCTCAGGGGAAGCACAGATACGCAGTATTTT.

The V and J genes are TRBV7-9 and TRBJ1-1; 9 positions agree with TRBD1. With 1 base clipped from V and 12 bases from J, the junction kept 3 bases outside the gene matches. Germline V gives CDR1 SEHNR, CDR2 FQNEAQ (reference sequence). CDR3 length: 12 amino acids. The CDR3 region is CASSLGDRVPFF. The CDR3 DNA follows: TGTGCCAGCAGCTTAGGGGACAGGGTTCCTTTCTTT. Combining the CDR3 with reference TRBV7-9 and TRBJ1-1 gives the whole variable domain DTGVSQNPRHKITKRGQNVTFRCDPISEHNRLYWYRQTLGQGPEFLTYFQNEAQLEKSRLLSDRFSAERPKGSFSTLEIQRTEQGDSAMYLCASSLGDRVPFFGQGTRLTVV.

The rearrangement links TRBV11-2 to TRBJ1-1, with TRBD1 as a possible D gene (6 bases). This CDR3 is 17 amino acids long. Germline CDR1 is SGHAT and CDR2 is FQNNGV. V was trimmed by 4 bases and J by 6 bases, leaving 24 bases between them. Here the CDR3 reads CASSSVRIGGGTAEAFF. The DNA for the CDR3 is TGTGCCAGCAGCTCAGTTCGTATTGGGGGCGGAACTGCTGAAGCTTTCTTT.

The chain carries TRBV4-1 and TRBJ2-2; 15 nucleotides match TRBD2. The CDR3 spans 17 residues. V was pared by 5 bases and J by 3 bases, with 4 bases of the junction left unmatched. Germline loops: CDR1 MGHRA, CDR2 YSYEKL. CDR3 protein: CASSFGLAGGYTGELFF. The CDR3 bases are TGCGCCAGCAGCTTCGGACTAGCGGGAGGGTACACCGGGGAGCTGTTTTTT.

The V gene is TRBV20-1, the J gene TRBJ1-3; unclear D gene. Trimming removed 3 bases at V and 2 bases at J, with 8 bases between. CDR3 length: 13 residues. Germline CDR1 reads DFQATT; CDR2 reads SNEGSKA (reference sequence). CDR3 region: CSASTGAGNTIYF. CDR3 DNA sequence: TGCAGTGCTAGTACCGGAGCTGGAAACACCATATATTTT.

The CDR3: CASSPHPGTSIGYTF. In nucleotides, the CDR3 is TGCGCCAGCAGCCCCCATCCTGGGACAAGTATCGGCTACACCTTC. The chain carries TRBV5-1 and TRBJ1-2; a possible D gene is TRBD1 (6 bases). The length of the CDR3 is 15 residues. Germline CDR1 and CDR2: SGHRS and YFSETQ. Trimming stripped 4 bases from V and 8 bases from J, with 21 bases between. Full variable domain (missing parts from reference TRBV5-1 and TRBJ1-2): KAGVTQTPRYLIKTRGQQVTLSCSPISGHRSVSWYQQTPGQGLQFLFEYFSETQRNKGNFPGRFSGRQFSNSRSEMNVSTLELGDSALYLCASSPHPGTSIGYTFGSGTRLTVV.

CDR3 sequence (DNA): TGTGCCACCAGCAGAGCTTTGGAGCGGGAGTTGGGCACAGATACGCAGTATTTT. Protein product: CATSRALERELGTDTQYF. The V gene is TRBV15, the J gene TRBJ2-3; TRBD2 matches 8 bases. The CDR3 has 18 amino acids. Germline trimming cut 1 base from V and 1 base from J; bases unmatched to any gene: 10. CDR1 is LNHNV and CDR2 is YYDKDF in the germline V gene (reference sequence).

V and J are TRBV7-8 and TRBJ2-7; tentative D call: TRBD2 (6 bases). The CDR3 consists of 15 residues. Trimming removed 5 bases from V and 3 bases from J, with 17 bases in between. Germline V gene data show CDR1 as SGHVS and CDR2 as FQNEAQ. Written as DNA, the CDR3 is TGTGCCAGCAGCCCGTTGGGGACTCCGGGCTACGAGCAGTACTTC. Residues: CASSPLGTPGYEQYF.

The CDR3 DNA reads as TGTGCCAGCAGTATTCCGGGACTAGTTAGCGGGGAGCTGTTTTTT. Its translation is CASSIPGLVSGELFF. The genes are TRBV6-2 or TRBV6-3 and TRBJ2-2; 8 nucleotides align to TRBD2. The length of the CDR3 is 15 residues. The germline gives CDR1 MNHEY, CDR2 SVGEGT. After removal of 5 bases from V and 7 bases from J, the junction contained 9 bases not matched to a gene.

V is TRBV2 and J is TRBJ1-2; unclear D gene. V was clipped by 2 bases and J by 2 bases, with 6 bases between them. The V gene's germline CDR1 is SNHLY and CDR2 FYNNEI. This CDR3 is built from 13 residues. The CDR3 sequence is CASSERRNYGYTF. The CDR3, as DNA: TGTGCCAGCAGTGAACGTAGAAACTATGGCTACACCTTC.

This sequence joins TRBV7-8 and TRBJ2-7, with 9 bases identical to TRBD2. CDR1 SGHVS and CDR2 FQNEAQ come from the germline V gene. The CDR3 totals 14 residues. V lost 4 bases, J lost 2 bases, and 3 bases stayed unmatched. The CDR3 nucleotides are TGTGCCAGCAGCTCGGGACTAGCAGCCTACGAGCAGTACTTC. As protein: CASSSGLAAYEQYF.